Following are 3 T cell receptor beta chains from one sample sequenced in a study of blood T cell repertoires in COVID-19. Some clones are missing from TCRdb's copy, which holds only in-frame ones; the method was immunoSEQ multiplex PCR. Among about 220,000 clones listed, about 79% were seen once. The specimen was PBMCs or T cells enriched from blood (not recorded which). The receptors come from a woman between 55 and 75 years old who had recovered from COVID-19.

The chain couples TRBV6-2 or TRBV6-3 to TRBJ1-2, with TRBD1 identical over 9 bases. CDR1 is MNHEY and CDR2 is SVGEGT in the germline V gene. Unmatched junction bases numbered 5, after V lost 6 bases and J lost 6 bases. The CDR3 has 13 residues. CDR3 sequence reads: CASSLTGGNGYTF. CDR3 bases: TGTGCCAGCAGCTTGACAGGGGGGAATGGCTACACCTTC.

The rearrangement links TRBV27 to TRBJ2-1; a possible D gene is TRBD2 (7 bases). V lost 2 bases, J lost 0 bases, and 14 bases lay in between. Germline CDR1 MNHEY, CDR2 SMNVEV (reference sequence). This CDR3 has 17 residues. This chain's CDR3 is CASSLEGGHFSYNEQFF. The CDR3 DNA is TGTGCCAGCAGTTTAGAGGGGGGGCATTTCTCCTACAATGAGCAGTTCTTC.

The chain employs TRBV4-1 and TRBJ1-1; D is unclear. This CDR3 contains 16 residues. Germline-derived CDR1 and CDR2 are MGHRA and YSYEKL. V was trimmed by 8 bases and J by 0 bases, leaving 19 bases between them. The CDR3 spells CASQGMGSLMNTEAFF. The CDR3 nucleotides are TGCGCCAGCCAAGGTATGGGCAGCCTAATGAACACTGAAGCTTTCTTT.